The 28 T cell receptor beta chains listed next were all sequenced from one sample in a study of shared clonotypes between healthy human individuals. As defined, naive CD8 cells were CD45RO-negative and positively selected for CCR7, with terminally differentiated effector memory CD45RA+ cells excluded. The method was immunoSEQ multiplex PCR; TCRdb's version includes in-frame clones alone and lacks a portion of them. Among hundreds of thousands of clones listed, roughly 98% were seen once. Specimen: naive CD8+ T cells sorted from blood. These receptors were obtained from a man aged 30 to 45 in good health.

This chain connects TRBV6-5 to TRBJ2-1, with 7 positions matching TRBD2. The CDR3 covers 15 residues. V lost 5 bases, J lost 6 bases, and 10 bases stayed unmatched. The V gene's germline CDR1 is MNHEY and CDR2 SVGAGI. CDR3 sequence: CASSKRDYPLNEQFF. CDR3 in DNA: TGTGCCAGCAGTAAACGGGACTACCCCCTCAATGAGCAGTTCTTC.

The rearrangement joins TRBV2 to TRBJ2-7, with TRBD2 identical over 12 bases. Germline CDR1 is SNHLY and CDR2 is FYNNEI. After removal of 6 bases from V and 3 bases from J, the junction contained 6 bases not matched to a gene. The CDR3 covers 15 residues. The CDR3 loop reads CASRPGTSGFYEQYF. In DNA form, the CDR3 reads TGTGCCAGCAGGCCCGGGACTAGCGGGTTCTACGAGCAGTACTTC.

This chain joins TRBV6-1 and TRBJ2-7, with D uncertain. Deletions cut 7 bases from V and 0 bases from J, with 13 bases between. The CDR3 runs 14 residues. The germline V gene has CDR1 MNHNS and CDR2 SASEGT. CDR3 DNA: TGTGCCAGCATTCATCAGGAGAGCTCCTACGAGCAGTACTTC. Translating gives CASIHQESSYEQYF.

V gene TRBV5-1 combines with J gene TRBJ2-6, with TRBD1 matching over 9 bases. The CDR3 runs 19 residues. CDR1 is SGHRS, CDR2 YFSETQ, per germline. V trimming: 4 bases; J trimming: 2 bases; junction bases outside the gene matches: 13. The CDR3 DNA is TGCGCCAGCAGCCCCGGGACAGGGAATCCCTTAGCTGGGGCCAACGTCCTGACTTTC. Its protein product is CASSPGTGNPLAGANVLTF.

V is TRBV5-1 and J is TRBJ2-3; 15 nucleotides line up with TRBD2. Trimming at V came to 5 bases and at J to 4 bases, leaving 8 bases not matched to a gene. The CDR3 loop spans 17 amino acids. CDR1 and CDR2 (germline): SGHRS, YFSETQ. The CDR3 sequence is CASRHRTSGREADTQYF. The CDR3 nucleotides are TGCGCCAGCAGACATAGGACTAGCGGGAGGGAGGCAGATACGCAGTATTTT.

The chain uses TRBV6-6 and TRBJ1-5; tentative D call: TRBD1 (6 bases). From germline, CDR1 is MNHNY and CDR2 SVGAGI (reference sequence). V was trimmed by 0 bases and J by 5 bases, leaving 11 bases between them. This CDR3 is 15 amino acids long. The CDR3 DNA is TGTGCCAGCAGTTACTCGATCGGGGGCGATCAGCCCCAGCATTTT. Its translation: CASSYSIGGDQPQHF.

The CDR3 protein is CASSEAGRGLAAVEQYF. CDR3 sequence (DNA): TGTGCCAGCAGTGAAGCAGGCCGGGGACTAGCAGCCGTCGAGCAGTACTTC. The chain carries TRBV6-1 and TRBJ2-7; TRBD2 matches 9 bases. CDR1 and CDR2 (germline): MNHNS, SASEGT. Unmatched junction bases numbered 12, after V lost 0 bases and J lost 6 bases. The CDR3 contains 17 residues.

DNA for the CDR3: TGTGCCAGCATACGTAGCGAGAATGAGCAGTTCTTC. This gives the protein CASIRSENEQFF. The chain links TRBV2 to TRBJ2-1, with a possible D match to TRBD2 (5 bases). In germline, CDR1 is SNHLY, CDR2 FYNNEI. The CDR3 has 12 residues. Between the trimmed V and J ends, which lost 7 bases and 7 bases, there was a span of 11 bases.

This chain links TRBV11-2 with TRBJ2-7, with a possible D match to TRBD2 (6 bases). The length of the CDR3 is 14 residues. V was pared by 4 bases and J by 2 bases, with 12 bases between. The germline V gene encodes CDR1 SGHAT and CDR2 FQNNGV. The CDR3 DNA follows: TGTGCCAGCAGCTCGGGACTCGCTACCTACGAGCAGTACTTC. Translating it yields CASSSGLATYEQYF.

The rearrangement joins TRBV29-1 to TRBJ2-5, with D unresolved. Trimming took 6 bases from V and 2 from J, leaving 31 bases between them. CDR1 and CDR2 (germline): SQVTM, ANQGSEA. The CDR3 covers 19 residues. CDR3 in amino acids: CSVNNVDNPRPEPQETQYF. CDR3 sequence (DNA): TGCAGCGTCAACAATGTGGATAACCCCCGGCCTGAGCCGCAAGAGACCCAGTACTTC.

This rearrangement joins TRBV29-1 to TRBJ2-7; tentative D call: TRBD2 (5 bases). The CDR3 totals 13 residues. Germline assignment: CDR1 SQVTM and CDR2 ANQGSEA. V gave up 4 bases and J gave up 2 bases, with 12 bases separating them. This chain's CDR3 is CSVAGRQTYEQYF. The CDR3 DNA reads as TGCAGCGTTGCGGGAAGGCAAACCTACGAGCAGTACTTC.

The CDR3 DNA reads TGTGCCAGCAGCGTAGAAGGTGGCAGCCTACTAACTAATGAAAAACTGTTTTTT. Translating it yields CASSVEGGSLLTNEKLFF. The chain carries TRBV9 and TRBJ1-4; D is uncertain. The CDR3 consists of 18 residues. From germline, CDR1 is SGDLS and CDR2 YYNGEE. Deletions cut 0 bases from V and 1 base from J, with 16 bases between. Full variable domain (missing parts from reference TRBV9 and TRBJ1-4): DSGVTQTPKHLITATGQRVTLRCSPRSGDLSVYWYQQSLDQGLQFLIQYYNGEERAKGNILERFSAQQFPDLHSELNLSSLELGDSALYFCASSVEGGSLLTNEKLFFGSGTQLSVL.

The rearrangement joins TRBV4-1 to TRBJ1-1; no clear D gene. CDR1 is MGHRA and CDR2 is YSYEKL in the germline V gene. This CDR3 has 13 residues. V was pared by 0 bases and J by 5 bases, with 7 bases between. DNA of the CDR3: TGCGCCAGCAGCCAAGATTTTTTGACTGAAGCTTTCTTT. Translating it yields CASSQDFLTEAFF.

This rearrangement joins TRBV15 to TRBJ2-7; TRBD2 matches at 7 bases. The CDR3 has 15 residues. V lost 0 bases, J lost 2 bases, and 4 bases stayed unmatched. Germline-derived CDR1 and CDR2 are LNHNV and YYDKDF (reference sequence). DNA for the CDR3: TGTGCCACCAGCAGAGACACGGGAGGTGCCTACGAGCAGTACTTC. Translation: CATSRDTGGAYEQYF. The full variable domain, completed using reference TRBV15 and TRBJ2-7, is DAMVIQNPRYQVTQFGKPVTLSCSQTLNHNVMYWYQQKSSQAPKLLFHYYDKDFNNEADTPDNFQSRRPNTSFCFLDIRSPGLGDTAMYLCATSRDTGGAYEQYFGPGTRLTVT.

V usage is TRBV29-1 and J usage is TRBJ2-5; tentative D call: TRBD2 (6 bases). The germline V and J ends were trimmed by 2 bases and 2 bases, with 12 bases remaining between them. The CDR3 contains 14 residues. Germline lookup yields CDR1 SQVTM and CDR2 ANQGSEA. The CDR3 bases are TGCAGCGTTGAATCCCGGCGGGAACAAGAGACCCAGTACTTC. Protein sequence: CSVESRREQETQYF.

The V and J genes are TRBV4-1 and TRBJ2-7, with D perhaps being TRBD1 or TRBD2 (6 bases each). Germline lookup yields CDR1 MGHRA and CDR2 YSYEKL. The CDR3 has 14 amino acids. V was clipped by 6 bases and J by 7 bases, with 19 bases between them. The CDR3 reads CASSVTGAAGEQYF. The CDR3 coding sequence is TGCGCCAGCAGTGTGACGGGGGCCGCGGGGGAGCAGTACTTC.

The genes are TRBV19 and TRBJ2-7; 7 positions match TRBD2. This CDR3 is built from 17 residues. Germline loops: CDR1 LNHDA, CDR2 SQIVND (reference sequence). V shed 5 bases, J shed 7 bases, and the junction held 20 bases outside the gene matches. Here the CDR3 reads CASSHTLRWEGLKEQYF. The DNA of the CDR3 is TGTGCCAGTAGTCACACTTTAAGATGGGAGGGCCTGAAGGAGCAGTACTTC.

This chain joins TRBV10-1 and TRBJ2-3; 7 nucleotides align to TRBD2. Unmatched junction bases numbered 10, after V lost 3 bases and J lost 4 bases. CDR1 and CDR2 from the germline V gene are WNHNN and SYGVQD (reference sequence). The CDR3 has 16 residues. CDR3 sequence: CASSDPPPSGSDTQYF. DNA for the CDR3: TGCGCCAGCAGTGACCCTCCCCCTAGCGGATCAGATACGCAGTATTTT.

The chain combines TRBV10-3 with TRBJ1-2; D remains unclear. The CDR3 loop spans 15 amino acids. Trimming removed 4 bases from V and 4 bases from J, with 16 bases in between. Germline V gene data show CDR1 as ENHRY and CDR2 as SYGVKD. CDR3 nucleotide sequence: TGTGCCATCAGTGGAGGGAGGGAGACTTCCTATGGCTACACCTTC. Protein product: CAISGGRETSYGYTF.

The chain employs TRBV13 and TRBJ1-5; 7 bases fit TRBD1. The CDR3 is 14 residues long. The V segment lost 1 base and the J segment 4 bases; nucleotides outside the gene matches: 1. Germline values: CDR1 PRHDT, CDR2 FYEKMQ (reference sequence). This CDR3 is CASSLATGNQPQHF. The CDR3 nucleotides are TGTGCCAGCAGCTTAGCGACAGGGAATCAGCCCCAGCATTTT.

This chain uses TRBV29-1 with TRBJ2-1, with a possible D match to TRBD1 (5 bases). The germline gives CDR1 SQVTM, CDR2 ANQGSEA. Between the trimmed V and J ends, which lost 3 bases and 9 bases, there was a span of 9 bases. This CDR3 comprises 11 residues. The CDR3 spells CSVDRVGEQFF. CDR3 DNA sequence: TGCAGCGTTGACAGGGTGGGTGAGCAGTTCTTC.

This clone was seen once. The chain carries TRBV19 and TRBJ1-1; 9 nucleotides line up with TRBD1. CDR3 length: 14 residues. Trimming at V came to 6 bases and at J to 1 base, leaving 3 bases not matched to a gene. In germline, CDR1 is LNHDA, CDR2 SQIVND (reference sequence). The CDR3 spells CASSWGQGNTEAFF. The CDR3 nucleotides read TGTGCCAGTAGCTGGGGACAGGGGAACACTGAAGCTTTCTTT. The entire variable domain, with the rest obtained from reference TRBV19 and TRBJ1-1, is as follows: DGGITQSPKYLFRKEGQNVTLSCEQNLNHDAMYWYRQDPGQGLRLIYYSQIVNDFQKGDIAEGYSVSREKKESFPLTVTSAQKNPTAFYLCASSWGQGNTEAFFGQGTRLTVV.

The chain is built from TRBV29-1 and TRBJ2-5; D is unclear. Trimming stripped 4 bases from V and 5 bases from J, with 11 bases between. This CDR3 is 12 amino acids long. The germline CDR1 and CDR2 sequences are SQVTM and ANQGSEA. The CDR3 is CSVVWLGETQYF. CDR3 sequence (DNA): TGCAGCGTTGTCTGGCTAGGGGAGACCCAGTACTTC.

DNA of the CDR3: TGTGCCAGCAGCCCGGGACTCATAAACAATGAGCAGTTCTTC. Its protein product is CASSPGLINNEQFF. This chain links TRBV6-6 with TRBJ2-1; TRBD2 might be the D (6 bases). Deletions cut 6 bases from V and 5 bases from J, with 14 bases between. CDR1 and CDR2 from the germline V gene are MNHNY and SVGAGI (reference sequence). The length of the CDR3 is 14 residues.

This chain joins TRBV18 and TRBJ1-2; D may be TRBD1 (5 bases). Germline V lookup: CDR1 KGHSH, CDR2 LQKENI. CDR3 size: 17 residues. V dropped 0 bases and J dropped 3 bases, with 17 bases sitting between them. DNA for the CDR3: TGTGCCAGCTCACCACCTCCCGGACACAGTTTGGACTATGGCTACACCTTC. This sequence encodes CASSPPPGHSLDYGYTF.

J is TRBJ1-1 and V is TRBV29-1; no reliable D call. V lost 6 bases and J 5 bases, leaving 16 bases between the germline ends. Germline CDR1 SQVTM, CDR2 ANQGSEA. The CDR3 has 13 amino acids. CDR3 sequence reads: CSVLVATGTEAFF. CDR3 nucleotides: TGCAGCGTCCTCGTCGCGACCGGGACTGAAGCTTTCTTT.

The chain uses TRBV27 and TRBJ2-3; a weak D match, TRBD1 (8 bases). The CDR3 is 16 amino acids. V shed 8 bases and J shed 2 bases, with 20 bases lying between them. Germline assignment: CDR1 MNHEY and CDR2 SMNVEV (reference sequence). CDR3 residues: CASGSTTGGDTDTQYF. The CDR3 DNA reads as TGTGCCAGCGGAAGCACAACAGGGGGGGACACAGATACGCAGTATTTT.

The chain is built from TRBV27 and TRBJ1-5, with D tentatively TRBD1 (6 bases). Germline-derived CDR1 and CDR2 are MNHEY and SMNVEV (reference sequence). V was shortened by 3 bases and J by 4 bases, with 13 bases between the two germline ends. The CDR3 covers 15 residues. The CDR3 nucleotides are TGTGCCAGCAGTTTTGAGAGGGGGGGGAATCAGCCCCAGCATTTT. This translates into CASSFERGGNQPQHF.